The rows below give T cell receptor beta chains drawn from one sample of a study of a mutant IDH1 vaccine in newly diagnosed glioma. TCRdb's copy holds only in-frame clones and misses some; the assay was immunoSEQ multiplex PCR. The table includes about 33,000 clones, roughly 90% detected once. For these TCRs, the target antigens are not known. Sequenced material: PBMCs, taken from a glioma patient whose treatment included an IDH1 peptide vaccine. The receptors were gathered from a middle-aged man with glioma. Each CDR3 is given without its conserved first and last residue. Each record gives: V gene, CDR3 protein.

v_call: TRBV9
cdr3_aa: ASSEAGQPPPGAF

v_call: TRBV27
cdr3_aa: ASSPVAGGYYGYT

v_call: TRBV15
cdr3_aa: ATSRDMGGHEQY

v_call: TRBV11-2
cdr3_aa: ASSSLNYGYT

v_call: TRBV7-2
cdr3_aa: ASSLTTGAETQY

v_call: TRBV5-1
cdr3_aa: ASSLQVGGNEKLF

v_call: TRBV11-3
cdr3_aa: ASSPRRGLTYEQY

v_call: TRBV5-1
cdr3_aa: ASGGAFASGANVLT

v_call: TRBV7-9
cdr3_aa: ASSLWENIQY

v_call: TRBV13
cdr3_aa: ASSLGGFTEAF

v_call: TRBV4-3
cdr3_aa: ASSQELGPAYGYT

v_call: TRBV7-9
cdr3_aa: ASSDSGGTSDTQY

v_call: TRBV4-2
cdr3_aa: ASSQGTGFSNQPQH

v_call: TRBV30
cdr3_aa: AGGRPYGYT

v_call: TRBV6-5
cdr3_aa: ASRPRGQPYEQY